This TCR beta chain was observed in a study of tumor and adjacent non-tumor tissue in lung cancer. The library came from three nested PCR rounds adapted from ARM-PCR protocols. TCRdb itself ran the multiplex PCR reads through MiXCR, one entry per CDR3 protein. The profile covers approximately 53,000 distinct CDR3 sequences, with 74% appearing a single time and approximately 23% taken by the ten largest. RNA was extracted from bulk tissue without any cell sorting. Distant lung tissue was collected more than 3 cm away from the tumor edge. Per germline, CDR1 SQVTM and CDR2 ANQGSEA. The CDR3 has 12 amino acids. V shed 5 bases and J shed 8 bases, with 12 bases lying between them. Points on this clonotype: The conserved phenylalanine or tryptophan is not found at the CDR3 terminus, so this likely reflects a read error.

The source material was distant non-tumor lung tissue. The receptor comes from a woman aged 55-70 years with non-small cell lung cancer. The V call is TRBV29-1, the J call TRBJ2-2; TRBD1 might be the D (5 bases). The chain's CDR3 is CSVSYPGGELFL. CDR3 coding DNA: TGCAGCGTTTCGTACCCAGGGGGGGAGCTGTTTTTA.